These T cell receptor beta chains were read from a single sample in a study of shared clonotypes between healthy human individuals. The method was immunoSEQ multiplex PCR; TCRdb's version includes in-frame clones alone and lacks a portion of them. Here the sample spans fewer than 1.8 million clones, roughly 98.5% being singletons. Source material: naive CD4+ T cells sorted from blood. These receptors all stem from a man aged 25-40 years in good health. Each CDR3 is given without its conserved first and last residue. The D gene is left open where the match is weak.

>TRBJ2-4|TRBV9|14|TRBD2
ASSVDGRVGENIQY
>TRBJ1-2|TRBV28|11|-
ASSLGYTYGYT
>TRBJ2-6|TRBV5-1|13|-
ASSLTGYGANVLT
>TRBJ2-3|TRBV18|15|TRBD2
ASSPILAGLNTDTQY
>TRBJ2-7|TRBV7-9|12|-
ASSLLTRQYEQY
>TRBJ1-1|TRBV7-8|12|-
ASSLAVVNTEAF
>TRBJ1-5|TRBV27|14|TRBD1
ASSSFLTGGNQPQH
>TRBJ2-1|TRBV7-6|18|TRBD2
ASTHRAGLAGGSSYNEQF
>TRBJ2-6|TRBV30|10|-
AWSVGANVLT
>TRBJ2-1|TRBV7-9|13|-
VSSFSGGSSNEQF
>TRBJ2-3|TRBV19|14|TRBD2
ASSIAGGASTDTQY
>TRBJ2-3|TRBV7-2|11|-
ASSSGTTDTQY
>TRBJ2-2|TRBV13|13|TRBD2
ASSLLAGVAGELF
>TRBJ1-1|TRBV7-9|17|-
ASSFPRANGRTADTEAF
>TRBJ1-4|TRBV11-2|11|-
ASGRGFNEKLF
>TRBJ1-4|TRBV5-1|11|-
ASSLGRNEKLF
>TRBJ2-1|TRBV7-3|14|-
ASSLGTLAEYNEQF
>TRBJ2-7|TRBV18|15|TRBD2
ASSPSGTSGIVGEQY
>TRBJ2-5|TRBV7-2|14|-
ASSLSLVRGLETQY
>TRBJ2-7|TRBV27|11|-
ASSLWEGAEQY
>TRBJ2-2|TRBV7-6|13|TRBD1
ASSRDRGYIGELF
>TRBJ2-1|TRBV10-3|15|TRBD2
AISESTLAGGINEQF